The clone carrying this T cell receptor beta chain was counted a few times. No antigen is known for it. This record belongs to a study of T cells after yellow fever vaccination. Study-level background: With SMART-Seq v4 Ultra Low Input, the fractions containing low cell numbers were prepared.

TCR cDNA was made by 5'RACE template switching, adding a universal primer site and UMIs. TCRdb re-derived calls from the 5' RACE reads in MiXCR, one entry per CDR3 protein. The repertoire consists of around 300,000 distinct CDR3 sequences, with over 4% occurring once and the leading ten covering just under 25%. The CDR3 is 13 amino acids. V lost 7 bases and J 8 bases, leaving 12 bases between the germline ends. The study, taken as a whole, reports: Booster sampling recovered most clones from primary vaccination (96% CD4, roughly 88% CD8). Weaker, the secondary response had a peak occurring faster, on day 5 versus 15.

The V call is TRBV12-3 or TRBV12-4, the J call TRBJ1-6, with TRBD1 as a possible D gene (6 bases). This specimen consisted of PBMCs, obtained 5 days after the yellow fever booster vaccination. This sequence originates from a young man who received the YFV17D yellow fever vaccine. The CDR3 DNA reads TGTGCCAGCACCCACAGGGAGGATTCACCCCTCCACTTT. Translation gives CASTHREDSPLHF.